These 28 T cell receptor beta chains were sequenced from one sample in a study of T-cell reconstitution after alpha-beta-depleted transplantation in children. Construction of the TCRbeta library involved unique molecular identifiers. TCRdb reanalysed the PCR reads using MiXCR and keeps one entry per CDR3 protein. Among 700,000 or so distinct CDR3 sequences listed, about 12% were seen once. The material sequenced was PBMCs, taken before TCRalphabeta/CD19-depleted stem cell transplant. Receptor source: a girl aged 2 to 9 with congenital amegakaryocytic thrombocytopenia, due to receive a stem cell transplant.

This clonotype came up many times. V and J are TRBV5-1 and TRBJ1-1; D gene uncertain. CDR3 size: 15 residues. CDR1 is SGHRS, CDR2 YFSETQ, per germline. V was cut by 4 bases and J by 7 bases, with 20 bases left in between. The CDR3 sequence is CASSLGVSPHREAFF. The CDR3 nucleotides are TGCGCCAGCAGCCTGGGTGTTTCGCCCCACCGTGAAGCTTTCTTT.

This clonotype was detected only a few times. The V call is TRBV12-3 or TRBV12-4, the J call TRBJ2-7; D remains unclear. The CDR3 runs 16 residues. V was pared by 4 bases and J by 1 base, with 17 bases between. The CDR3 spells CASSSATYLGSYEQYF. CDR3 sequence (DNA): TGTGCCAGCAGTTCAGCCACTTACCTGGGGTCCTACGAGCAGTACTTC.

This rearrangement joins TRBV12-3 or TRBV12-4 to TRBJ2-5; 7 bases match TRBD2. The CDR3 sequence is 13 residues long. V was pared by 10 bases and J by 3 bases, with 8 bases of the junction left unmatched. The chain's CDR3 is CATRLAGEETQYF. The DNA for the CDR3 is TGTGCCACCCGATTGGCGGGAGAAGAGACCCAGTACTTC.

This clonotype occurred many times. The V gene is TRBV20-1, the J gene TRBJ2-1; no clear D gene. The V gene's germline CDR1 is DFQATT and CDR2 SNEGSKA (reference sequence). V gave up 6 bases and J gave up 8 bases, with 14 bases separating them. The CDR3 covers 12 residues. The CDR3 DNA sequence: TGCAGTGCCGCTGTCCGTTTGGATGAGCAGTTCTTC. Translation gives CSAAVRLDEQFF.

This clonotype was detected a few times. The V call is TRBV20-1, the J call TRBJ2-3; 11 bases line up with TRBD2. V lost 1 base to trimming and J lost 1 base; unmatched junction nucleotides: 4. The CDR3 length is 16 residues. The V gene's germline CDR1 is DFQATT and CDR2 SNEGSKA (reference sequence). CDR3 sequence reads: CSARAPGLAGTDTQYF. The CDR3 DNA follows: TGCAGTGCTAGAGCGCCGGGACTAGCGGGCACAGATACGCAGTATTTT.

This clonotype has at least ten counts. This sequence joins TRBV13 and TRBJ2-3; D is perhaps TRBD2 (5 bases). Germline assignment: CDR1 PRHDT and CDR2 FYEKMQ (reference sequence). Trimming took off 5 bases at V and 0 bases at J, with 15 bases between the two ends. CDR3 size: 16 residues. CDR3: CASSPGLSKSTDTQYF. The CDR3, as DNA: TGTGCCAGCAGCCCCGGACTTTCTAAGAGCACAGATACGCAGTATTTT.

This CDR3 is CASSLAEAVPEAFF. The CDR3 nucleotides are TGCGCCAGCAGCTTGGCCGAGGCTGTCCCTGAAGCTTTCTTT. This chain links TRBV5-1 with TRBJ1-1; D is unclear. The CDR3 extends over 14 amino acids. Germline CDR1 SGHRS, CDR2 YFSETQ. V gave up 0 bases and J gave up 6 bases, with 12 bases separating them.

This clonotype was seen a few times. The chain links TRBV5-1 to TRBJ2-3, with TRBD2 matching 7 bases. CDR3 length: 15 amino acids. Germline CDR1 is SGHRS and CDR2 is YFSETQ. Trimming cost V 3 bases and J 3 bases; bases outside gene matches: 7. DNA for the CDR3: TGCGCCAGCAGCTACCGGGAGGATGGAACAGATACGCAGTATTTT. This sequence encodes CASSYREDGTDTQYF. Complete variable domain (other parts from reference TRBV5-1 and TRBJ2-3): KAGVTQTPRYLIKTRGQQVTLSCSPISGHRSVSWYQQTPGQGLQFLFEYFSETQRNKGNFPGRFSGRQFSNSRSEMNVSTLELGDSALYLCASSYREDGTDTQYFGPGTRLTVL.

The rearrangement uses TRBV5-1 and TRBJ2-3; TRBD1 matches at 11 bases. From germline, CDR1 is SGHRS and CDR2 YFSETQ. V lost 1 base to trimming and J lost 5 bases; unmatched junction nucleotides: 3. The CDR3 runs 15 residues. Here the CDR3 reads CASSLRTGGIDTQYF. For the CDR3, the DNA is TGCGCCAGCAGCTTGCGGACAGGGGGCATAGATACGCAGTATTTT.

This clonotype has ten or more counts. The chain joins TRBV5-1 to TRBJ1-1; D not resolved. The V end lost 2 bases, the J end lost 6 bases, and 11 bases lay between the germline ends. Germline-derived CDR1 and CDR2 are SGHRS and YFSETQ. The length of the CDR3 is 13 residues. CDR3 loop: CASSLTESAEAFF. Here the CDR3 DNA reads TGCGCCAGCAGCTTAACAGAGAGCGCTGAAGCTTTCTTT.

The chain employs TRBV11-1 and TRBJ2-2; D gene ambiguous. This CDR3 contains 14 residues. Trimming cost V 5 bases and J 4 bases, with 11 bases left between them. Germline CDR1 reads SGHAT; CDR2 reads FQDESV (reference sequence). CDR3 bases: TGTGCCAGCAGCCGGGTACGTGGCACCGGGGAGCTGTTTTTT. Encoded protein: CASSRVRGTGELFF.

The CDR3 spells CASSLGGAGGPNNEQFF. CDR3 bases: TGTGCCAGCAGCTTAGGGGGAGCGGGAGGGCCCAACAATGAGCAGTTCTTC. The gene calls are TRBV7-9 and TRBJ2-1, with 10 bases matching TRBD2. Per germline, CDR1 SEHNR and CDR2 FQNEAQ (reference sequence). The V gene end was trimmed by 1 base and the J gene end by 5 bases; junction bases not matched to a gene: 8. The CDR3 runs 17 residues.

In its sample, this clonotype was seen many times. V and J are TRBV5-1 and TRBJ2-5; 10 bases map to TRBD2. J was trimmed by 5 bases and V by 3 bases; bases with no gene match: 10. CDR3 length: 16 residues. Germline V CDR1 and CDR2: SGHRS, YFSETQ. The CDR3 reads CASSSGTSAKLETQYF. The CDR3 region has the DNA TGCGCCAGCAGCTCCGGGACTAGCGCTAAATTGGAGACCCAGTACTTC.

This clonotype came up many times. The rearrangement joins TRBV20-1 to TRBJ1-1; D remains ambiguous. The CDR3 length is 12 residues. The V end lost 0 bases, the J end lost 4 bases, and 6 bases lay between the germline ends. Per germline, CDR1 DFQATT and CDR2 SNEGSKA (reference sequence). CDR3 amino acids: CSARERSTEAFF. The CDR3 bases are TGCAGTGCTAGAGAGAGAAGCACTGAAGCTTTCTTT.

This clonotype was seen a few times. The chain recombines TRBV4-1 with TRBJ2-5; 8 bases are shared with TRBD2. Germline CDR1 reads MGHRA; CDR2 reads YSYEKL. The CDR3 consists of 16 residues. The V segment lost 3 bases and the J segment 1 base; nucleotides outside the gene matches: 7. CDR3 residues: CASSQLWTSPQETQYF. CDR3 in DNA: TGCGCCAGCAGCCAGCTCTGGACTAGCCCCCAAGAGACCCAGTACTTC.

The rearrangement joins TRBV6-1 to TRBJ2-2; 9 bases fit TRBD1. CDR3 length equals 16 residues. Germline CDR1 and CDR2: MNHNS and SASEGT. J gave up 5 bases and V 6 bases, and 10 bases lay outside the gene matches. The CDR3 sequence: CASSTYRGRETGELFF. CDR3 nucleotide sequence: TGTGCCAGCAGCACCTACAGGGGGCGCGAAACCGGGGAGCTGTTTTTT.

This clonotype was observed a few times. The chain couples TRBV5-4 to TRBJ2-3, with D tentatively TRBD1 or TRBD2 (5 bases each). CDR3 size: 16 residues. In germline, CDR1 is SGHNT, CDR2 YYREEE (reference sequence). The V gene lost 2 bases and the J gene lost 2 bases, with 15 bases spanning the gap. CDR3 loop: CASSFGLSGTTDTQYF. The CDR3 DNA sequence: TGTGCCAGCAGCTTTGGGCTAAGTGGGACCACAGATACGCAGTATTTT.

This clonotype occurred a few times. CDR3 sequence: CSAPPAGGYNEQFF. The DNA for the CDR3 is TGCAGTGCCCCTCCAGCGGGAGGGTACAATGAGCAGTTCTTC. The genes are TRBV20-1 and TRBJ2-1, with 10 bases identical to TRBD2. The trim removed 6 bases at V and 4 bases at J, leaving 6 bases unmatched. The CDR3 is 14 residues long. Per the germline V gene, CDR1 is DFQATT and CDR2 is SNEGSKA (reference sequence).

This chain links TRBV15 with TRBJ2-1; TRBD1 matches 7 bases. The CDR3 sequence is 14 residues long. Trimming removed 9 bases from V and 5 bases from J; junction bases left unmatched: 10. Germline CDR1 reads LNHNV; CDR2 reads YYDKDF (reference sequence). In nucleotides, the CDR3 is TGTGCCACGACTCACCGGGACAGACACAATGAGCAGTTCTTC. It encodes CATTHRDRHNEQFF.

The V gene is TRBV15, the J gene TRBJ2-2; 7 positions agree with TRBD2. The V gene's germline CDR1 is LNHNV and CDR2 YYDKDF (reference sequence). The CDR3 sequence is 14 residues long. The V gene end was trimmed by 6 bases and the J gene end by 3 bases; junction bases not matched to a gene: 4. The CDR3 is CATRRGSDTGELFF. Written as DNA, the CDR3 is TGTGCCACCAGGCGGGGGTCGGACACCGGGGAGCTGTTTTTT. The full variable domain, in which reference TRBV15 and TRBJ2-2 provide the parts outside the CDR3, is DAMVIQNPRYQVTQFGKPVTLSCSQTLNHNVMYWYQQKSSQAPKLLFHYYDKDFNNEADTPDNFQSRRPNTSFCFLDIRSPGLGDTAMYLCATRRGSDTGELFFGEGSRLTVL.

This clonotype was counted ten times or more. The CDR3 loop reads CASSEYPGAYNEQFF. DNA of the CDR3: TGTGCCAGCAGTGAATACCCCGGGGCCTACAATGAGCAGTTCTTC. The chain combines TRBV25-1 with TRBJ2-1; weak D call: TRBD2 (5 bases). V shed 0 bases and J shed 2 bases, with 8 bases lying between them. The germline V gene has CDR1 MGHDK and CDR2 SYGVNS. The CDR3 covers 15 residues.

The J gene is TRBJ2-7, the V gene TRBV12-3 or TRBV12-4; perhaps TRBD2 as D (5 bases). V dropped 5 bases and J dropped 5 bases, with 10 bases sitting between them. CDR3 length: 12 residues. CDR3 sequence (DNA): TGTGCCAGCAGTCCGTCCGGGGACGAGCAGTACTTC. Translated, it gives CASSPSGDEQYF.

In this sample, this clonotype turned up many times. This sequence joins TRBV20-1 and TRBJ2-1; 10 bases line up with TRBD2. Looked up from germline, CDR1 is DFQATT and CDR2 is SNEGSKA (reference sequence). This CDR3 spans 16 amino acids. V was pared by 0 bases and J by 4 bases, with 6 bases of the junction left unmatched. CDR3 residues: CSARDFPSGSYNEQFF. DNA for the CDR3: TGCAGTGCTAGAGATTTCCCTAGCGGGAGTTACAATGAGCAGTTCTTC.

This clonotype was picked up one time. The V and J genes are TRBV12-3 or TRBV12-4 and TRBJ2-7, with D uncertain. Between the trimmed V and J ends, which lost 4 bases and 8 bases, there was a span of 12 bases. This CDR3 region has 12 residues. CDR3 region: CASSYDWQKQYF. In DNA, the CDR3 is TGTGCCAGCAGTTACGACTGGCAAAAGCAGTACTTC.

This clonotype was detected ten times or more. This chain links TRBV27 with TRBJ2-1; TRBD2 matches at 7 bases. The CDR3 extends over 15 amino acids. Looked up from germline, CDR1 is MNHEY and CDR2 is SMNVEV (reference sequence). V was pared by 5 bases and J by 0 bases, with 4 bases of the junction left unmatched. The CDR3 loop is CASSLADPSYNEQFF. For the CDR3, the DNA is TGTGCCAGCAGTCTAGCGGACCCCTCCTACAATGAGCAGTTCTTC.

This chain uses TRBV6-2 or TRBV6-3 with TRBJ2-7, with 11 bases lining up with TRBD2. The germline CDR1 and CDR2 sequences are MNHEY and SVGEGT. V trimming: 11 bases; J trimming: 3 bases; junction bases outside the gene matches: 6. The CDR3 has 13 amino acids. In nucleotides, the CDR3 is TGTGCCGGCCAGGGACTAGCGGACTACGAGCAGTACTTC. This codes for CAGQGLADYEQYF.

This clonotype was recorded many times. The gene calls are TRBV20-1 and TRBJ1-1, with 9 positions matching TRBD1. Germline assignment: CDR1 DFQATT and CDR2 SNEGSKA (reference sequence). The CDR3 covers 12 residues. V was clipped by 6 bases and J by 5 bases; unmatched bases: 4. CDR3 sequence (DNA): TGCAGTGCAACGGACAGGGGAACTGAAGCTTTCTTT. Translated, it gives CSATDRGTEAFF.

V is TRBV5-1 and J is TRBJ2-7; weak D call: TRBD1 (6 bases). The ends were cut back, 6 bases at V and 2 bases at J, with 12 bases in the middle. Germline V gene sequence: CDR1 SGHRS, CDR2 YFSETQ. The CDR3 has 13 amino acids. CDR3 in DNA: TGCGCCAGCACCATCGGGGACACCTACGAGCAGTACTTC. Translating gives CASTIGDTYEQYF.